The source of this T cell receptor (beta chain) is a study of CD4+ T cells in melanoma (dated by TCRdb to between 2021 and 2024). For the wider study: The study investigated neoantigen-specific CD4+ T cells in human melanoma. General conclusions and limits of the study: Neoantigen-specific CD4+ T cells were reported to be correlated with the function of CD8+ T cells, macrophages and B cells. Neoantigen-specific CD4+ T cells in melanoma were reported to have a range of differentiation states.

The donors were melanoma patients. CDR1 and CDR2, looked up from the germline V gene (reference sequence), are SEHNR and FQNEAQ. The CDR3 contains 16 residues, cysteine and phenylalanine counted. The entry retains the CDR3 DNA only, 48 bases that are in frame from base 1. V gives up 2 bases and J gives up 0 bases, and the segment between their germline ends measures 10 bases. Receptors were amplified or captured by the immunoSEQ multiplex PCR assay. TCRdb provides this immuneACCESS table in a form limited to in-frame rearrangements. Some clones are lacking; in checked studies, under half of them reflect an unresolved V gene, and why the rest are absent is not known. The sample yields more than 9,000 clones; about two thirds were counted once. About 10% of the sample is taken by the ten largest. Remarks on this clone: It lacks a known antigen. The record has no base qualities; no much larger clone is one base away.

Recombination linked TRBV7-9 to TRBJ2-2; the D gene is possibly TRBD1, with 6 bases matching. Input material: cells from a culture (not recorded whether cultured in vitro). This receptor was identified in a human donor with melanoma. The base sequence is TGTGCCAGCAGCTTACTAGGACAGTCGAACACCGGGGAGCTGTTTTTT. Translated, it gives CASSLLGQSNTGELFF. When the CDR3 is completed using the reference TRBV7-9 and TRBJ2-2 genes on either side, the full variable domain is DTGVSQNPRHKITKRGQNVTFRCDPISEHNRLYWYRQTLGQGPEFLTYFQNEAQLEKSRLLSDRFSAERPKGSFSTLEIQRTEQGDSAMYLCASSLLGQSNTGELFFGEGSRLTVL.